Following are 4 T cell receptor beta chains from one sample sequenced in a study of cytomegalovirus exposure and HLA in healthy donors. Both 60 Vbeta primers and 13 Jbeta primers went into the PCR. Libraries were prepared by immunoSEQ multiplex PCR; TCRdb keeps only in-frame clonotypes and omits some of them. In the table there are roughly 140,000 clones, over 75% of which are singletons. Sequenced sample: PBMCs. The receptor set was obtained from a male donor in good health and CMV-seronegative.

The chain recombines TRBV12-5 with TRBJ2-1, with 9 bases that match TRBD2. CDR3 length equals 17 residues. The germline V gene has CDR1 LGHNT and CDR2 FRNRAP. The V and J ends lost 4 bases and 7 bases, in that order; junction bases with no gene match: 14. CDR3 DNA: TGTGCTAGTGGTTCCTCCCTATCTAGCGGGATTTGGAATGAGCAGTTCTTC. Translated: CASGSSLSSGIWNEQFF.

The chain combines TRBV7-2 with TRBJ1-5, with 7 bases fitting TRBD1. The germline CDR1 and CDR2 sequences are SGHTA and FQGNSA. V lost 5 bases, J lost 5 bases, and 12 bases stayed unmatched. This CDR3 is built from 16 residues. The CDR3 nucleotides read TGTGCCAGCAGCCCAACCCGACAGGGAAGATATCAGCCCCAGCATTTT. This sequence encodes CASSPTRQGRYQPQHF.

The genes are TRBV27 and TRBJ1-5; TRBD1 aligns across 10 bases. The CDR3 extends over 15 amino acids. V was clipped by 5 bases and J by 4 bases; unmatched bases: 5. Germline values: CDR1 MNHEY, CDR2 SMNVEV (reference sequence). In DNA form, the CDR3 reads TGTGCCAGCAGTCACAGGACAGGGGGGAATCAGCCCCAGCATTTT. Amino acid sequence: CASSHRTGGNQPQHF.

This clone appeared a few times. The rearrangement joins TRBV7-3 to TRBJ2-3, with 10 positions matching TRBD2. CDR3 length: 17 residues. The ends lost 5 bases at V and 4 bases at J; junction bases unmatched: 12. Germline CDR1 SGHTA, CDR2 FQGTGA. In DNA, the CDR3 is TGTGCCAGCAGCCCATATTTTAGCGGGAGGTTAGCAGATACGCAGTATTTT. Residues: CASSPYFSGRLADTQYF.